What follows describes a single T cell receptor (beta chain). Antigen unknown. This sample stems from a study of Ad26.COV2.S vaccination and SARS-CoV-2 variants. Study results and limitations: After vaccination, reports described spike-specific CD8+ and CD4+ T cell responses as showing substantial breadth.

Assay used: immunoSEQ multiplex PCR; TCRdb lists only in-frame clones, some missing. The sample gives some 39,000 clones, around 83% of which show up once; approximately 44% is in the top ten. Germline CDR1 is SEHNR and CDR2 is FQNEAQ (reference sequence). The length of the CDR3 is 17 residues. V lost 2 bases to trimming and J lost 0 bases, with 14 bases between them. The rearrangement uses TRBV7-9 and TRBJ1-5; TRBD1 might be the D (6 bases). This material consisted of peripheral blood, taken after recovery from COVID-19. This clonotype originated in a human donor who had recovered from COVID-19. CDR3 in amino acids: CASSLPDRTYSNQPQHF. The CDR3, as DNA: TGTGCCAGCAGCTTACCCGACAGGACTTATAGCAATCAGCCCCAGCATTTT.